These 14 T cell receptor beta chains were sequenced from one sample in a study of blood T cells in healthy people across ages. A second PCR of 7 to 11 cycles used a sample-barcoded 5' primer and a J-beta primer mix. One entry per CDR3 protein results from TCRdb running MiXCR on the 5' RACE reads. The sample contains roughly 2 million distinct CDR3 sequences, less than 50% of which appear only once. The sequenced sample consisted of blood. The receptors derive from a woman in her thirties or forties in good health.

This sequence joins TRBV9 and TRBJ2-7, with 9 positions matching TRBD2. The J call may be in error: the DNA end matches TRBJ2-5 better. Germline V gives CDR1 SGDLS, CDR2 YYNGEE. This CDR3 has 15 amino acids. The CDR3 loop is CASSVGTSDRETQYF. CDR3 nucleotide sequence: TGTGCCAGCAGCGTAGGGACTAGCGATCGGGAGACCCAGTACTTC.

V usage is TRBV12-3 or TRBV12-4 and J usage is TRBJ1-2, with TRBD1 matching 8 bases. The CDR3 runs to 16 residues. V lost 5 bases and J lost 10; bases outside the gene matches: 18. CDR3 region: CASSTHAWPPGQAYTF. For the CDR3, the DNA is TGTGCCAGCAGTACACACGCCTGGCCCCCGGGACAGGCCTACACCTTC.

The chain's CDR3 is CASSRIGRDTQYF. The CDR3 coding sequence is TGTGCCAGCAGCCGGATCGGGCGGGATACGCAGTATTTT. The chain has TRBV7-2 and TRBJ2-3; no clear D gene. V was shortened by 5 bases and J by 6 bases, with 12 bases between the two germline ends. Germline CDR1 reads SGHTA; CDR2 reads FQGNSA. The CDR3 extends over 13 amino acids.

The rearrangement joins TRBV20-1 to TRBJ1-5, with 7 bases matching TRBD1. V trimming: 3 bases; J trimming: 3 bases; junction bases outside the gene matches: 8. Germline CDR1 and CDR2: DFQATT and SNEGSKA (reference sequence). The CDR3 spans 15 residues. CDR3 loop: CSASLSGQYNQPQHF. DNA of the CDR3: TGCAGTGCTAGCCTTTCGGGACAGTACAATCAGCCCCAGCATTTT.

The chain has TRBV20-1 and TRBJ2-3, with D uncertain. The CDR3 is 13 amino acids. The germline V and J ends were trimmed by 1 base and 2 bases, with 7 bases remaining between them. From germline, CDR1 is DFQATT and CDR2 SNEGSKA (reference sequence). CDR3 bases: TGCAGTGCTAGAGGAGAAAACACAGATACGCAGTATTTT. Protein product: CSARGENTDTQYF.

The chain joins TRBV9 to TRBJ2-7, with D perhaps matching TRBD1 or TRBD2 (5 bases each). With 0 bases removed from V and 0 bases from J, the gap between germline ends came to 16 bases. There are 17 residues in the CDR3. CDR1 is SGDLS, CDR2 YYNGEE, per germline. In DNA form, the CDR3 reads TGTGCCAGCAGCGTAGGGTTGAGGGGAACCGACTCCTACGAGCAGTACTTC. Its protein product is CASSVGLRGTDSYEQYF.

The chain recombines TRBV12-3 or TRBV12-4 with TRBJ1-2; 9 bases align to TRBD1. This CDR3 contains 12 residues. Trimming cost V 6 bases and J 7 bases; bases outside gene matches: 3. The CDR3 spells CASRTGGSGYTF. The CDR3 DNA sequence: TGTGCCAGCAGAACAGGGGGCAGTGGCTACACCTTC.

This clonotype has more than one count but fewer than ten. The rearrangement uses TRBV4-2 and TRBJ2-1, with 11 bases matching TRBD1. V shed 3 bases, J shed 1 base, and the junction held 2 bases outside the gene matches. This CDR3 contains 16 residues. Germline assignment: CDR1 LGHNA and CDR2 YNFKEQ. CDR3 region: CASSQGQGDSYNEQFF. The CDR3 bases are TGTGCCAGCAGCCAGGGACAGGGGGATTCCTACAATGAGCAGTTCTTC.

This clonotype has more than one count but fewer than ten. The rearrangement joins TRBV28 to TRBJ1-2, with D possibly TRBD1 on 5 matching bases. The germline gives CDR1 MDHEN, CDR2 SYDVKM. The CDR3 runs to 15 residues. V was trimmed by 3 bases and J by 4 bases, leaving 15 bases between them. The CDR3, as DNA: TGTGCCAGCAGTTTTAGAAGGGGTAAAGTCTATGGCTACACCTTC. Translation gives CASSFRRGKVYGYTF.

The J gene is TRBJ2-3, the V gene TRBV5-4; 9 bases match TRBD1. V shed 6 bases, J shed 0 bases, and the junction held 8 bases outside the gene matches. Germline V gene data show CDR1 as SGHNT and CDR2 as YYREEE (reference sequence). The CDR3 totals 16 residues. CDR3 coding DNA: TGTGCCAGCATGGGACAGGGTACAGCTAGCACAGATACGCAGTATTTT. Translating it yields CASMGQGTASTDTQYF. The variable domain in full, with the rest retrieved from reference TRBV5-4 and TRBJ2-3, is ETGVTQSPTHLIKTRGQQVTLRCSSQSGHNTVSWYQQALGQGPQFIFQYYREEENGRGNFPPRFSGLQFPNYSSELNVNALELDDSALYLCASMGQGTASTDTQYFGPGTRLTVL.

This clonotype was observed many times. The chain is built from TRBV6-2 or TRBV6-3 and TRBJ2-1; D gene unclear. The CDR3 runs to 15 residues. Germline CDR1 reads MNHEY; CDR2 reads SVGEGT. With 6 bases removed from V and 0 bases from J, the gap between germline ends came to 12 bases. The CDR3 nucleotides read TGTGCCAGCAGCTTTGGCAGGAGCTCCTACAATGAGCAGTTCTTC. It is translated as CASSFGRSSYNEQFF.

The chain employs TRBV6-1 and TRBJ1-2; D may be TRBD1 (6 bases). This CDR3 spans 13 amino acids. Germline CDR1 is MNHNS and CDR2 is SASEGT. Trimming removed 8 bases from V and 0 bases from J, with 10 bases in between. CDR3 residues: CASLRTANYGYTF. DNA of the CDR3: TGTGCCAGCCTGCGGACAGCTAACTATGGCTACACCTTC.

This chain uses TRBV12-3 or TRBV12-4 with TRBJ2-7; D is tentatively TRBD1 or TRBD2 (6 bases each). V was clipped by 7 bases and J by 0 bases, with 13 bases between them. There are 14 residues in the CDR3. CDR3: CASTLEGGSYEQYF. In DNA form, the CDR3 reads TGTGCCAGCACCCTTGAGGGGGGCTCCTACGAGCAGTACTTC.

Of note for this clonotype: At one end the junction does not follow the germline gene, possibly because of a read error. The chain employs TRBV11-1 and TRBJ1-4; D is ambiguous. The CDR3 runs to 16 residues. Germline V CDR1 and CDR2: SGHAT, FQDESV (reference sequence). The CDR3 nucleotides are TGTGCCAGCAGCCCGATGGGGAAGACAACTAATGGAAAACTGTTTTTT. Residues: CASSPMGKTTNGKLFF.